This T cell receptor (beta chain) was observed in a study of monozygotic twins with inflammatory bowel disease. Notes on this clonotype: The antigen remains undetermined.

Broader study findings: Findings did not support one strong IBD-associated signal or clonotype. Discrimination among different T cell subtypes was not achievable.

The CDR3 spans 13 residues. CDR1 SGHTA and CDR2 FQGNSA come from the germline V gene. After skipping T cell sorting, the authors isolated total RNA from whole blood. Input per TCR library consisted of about 3.5 ug of total RNA. From its re-call of the 5' RACE reads, TCRdb lists each CDR3 protein once, without DNA. This sample's clone table lists 45,000 or so distinct CDR3 sequences. Sequenced sample: blood. The receptor was isolated from a human donor with ulcerative colitis or Crohn's disease, or a healthy co-twin of an affected twin (not recorded which). V and J are TRBV7-2 and TRBJ2-1. CDR3 residues: CASSRPSYNEQFF.